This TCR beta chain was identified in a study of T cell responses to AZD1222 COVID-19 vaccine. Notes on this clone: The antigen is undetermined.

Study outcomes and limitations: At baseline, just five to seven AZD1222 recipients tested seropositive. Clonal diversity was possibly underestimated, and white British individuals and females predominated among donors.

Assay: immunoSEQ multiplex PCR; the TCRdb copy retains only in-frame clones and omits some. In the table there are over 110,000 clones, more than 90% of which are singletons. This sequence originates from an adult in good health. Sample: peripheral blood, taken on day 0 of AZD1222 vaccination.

Written as DNA, the CDR3 is TGTGCCAGCAGTCACGACTCGTCCAATGAGCAGTTCTTC. Its protein product is CASSHDSSNEQFF. The chain combines TRBV12-3 or TRBV12-4 with TRBJ2-1; D call uncertain. The CDR3 has 13 residues. The V end was cut by 5 bases, the J end by 6 bases, with 11 bases between.